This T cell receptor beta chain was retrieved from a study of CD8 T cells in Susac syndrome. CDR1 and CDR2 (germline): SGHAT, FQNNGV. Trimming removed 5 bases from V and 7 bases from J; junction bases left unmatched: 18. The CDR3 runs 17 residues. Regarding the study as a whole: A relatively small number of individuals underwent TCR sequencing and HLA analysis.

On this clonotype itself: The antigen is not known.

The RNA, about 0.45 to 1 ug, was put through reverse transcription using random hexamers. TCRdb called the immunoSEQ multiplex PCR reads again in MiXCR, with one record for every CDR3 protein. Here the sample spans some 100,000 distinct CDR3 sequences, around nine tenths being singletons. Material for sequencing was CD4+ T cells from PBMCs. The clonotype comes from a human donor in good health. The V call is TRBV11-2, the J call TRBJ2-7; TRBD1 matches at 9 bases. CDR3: CASSHYPGQGSTGEQYF. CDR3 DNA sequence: TGTGCCAGCAGCCACTACCCGGGACAGGGTTCTACGGGAGAGCAGTACTTC. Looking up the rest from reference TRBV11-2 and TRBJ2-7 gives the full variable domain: EAGVAQSPRYKIIEKRQSVAFWCNPISGHATLYWYQQILGQGPKLLIQFQNNGVVDDSQLPKDRFSAERLKGVDSTLKIQPAKLEDSAVYLCASSHYPGQGSTGEQYFGPGTRLTVT.